The subject of this entry is one TCR beta chain. The V gene's germline CDR1 is MNHEY and CDR2 SVGAGI. The CDR3 runs to 13 residues. The V gene lost 5 bases and the J gene lost 7 bases, with 15 bases spanning the gap. The record originates from a study of blood T cell repertoires in COVID-19. Overall study context: Both acute and convalescent COVID-19 samples were obtained from the United States, Italy and Spain. In each case, the material was cDNA or gDNA derived from T cells, B-cell-depleted T cells, or PBMCs.

In the authors' methods: Amplification from reference gene primers served as the basis for estimated nucleated cell counts. Sequenced by immunoSEQ multiplex PCR; TCRdb stores in-frame clones only, minus some. V, J and clone size reflect that table, while D and trimming were determined from the DNA. The sample shows about 140,000 clones, 70% to 90% of them seen only once. This chain connects TRBV6-5 to TRBJ2-7; possibly TRBD2 for D (6 bases). Sequencing was done on a sample of peripheral blood. The sequence was obtained from a human donor in a cohort sampled during active COVID-19. The CDR3 DNA reads TGTGCCAGCAGTCTCTCAGCGGGTCGGGAGCAGTACTTC. This encodes CASSLSAGREQYF.